This T cell receptor (beta chain) originates from a study of T-cell reconstitution after alpha-beta-depleted transplantation in children. This clonotype was picked up one time. TCRbeta library construction was performed incorporating unique molecular identifiers. TCRdb analysed the PCR reads with MiXCR anew, one entry per CDR3 protein. The data contain more than 450,000 distinct CDR3 sequences, 15% to 20% of them singletons. The sequencing here drew on PBMCs from the stem cell graft donor, taken from the stem cell graft. The TCR sequence derives from a human donor who donated a stem cell graft to a child with acute lymphoblastic leukemia.

CDR3 coding DNA: TGTGCCAGCTCACCGTCTACTGGACAGGGAGGGACTGAAGCTTTCTTT. Its translation: CASSPSTGQGGTEAFF. The V gene is TRBV18, the J gene TRBJ1-1; the match to TRBD1 covers 8 bases. Germline CDR1 KGHSH, CDR2 LQKENI. Trimming at V came to 3 bases and at J to 5 bases, leaving 11 bases not matched to a gene. The CDR3 totals 16 residues.